The clone carrying this T cell receptor beta chain was counted a few times. Its antigen is still unknown. This sample was included in a study of cytomegalovirus exposure and HLA in healthy donors. Study in general: A subsequent analysis reported that the 120 validation repertoires were produced on the same platform that had also been used for the 666 first-cohort repertoires. Study results and limitations: Rarity held for most TCR sequences, but there were some public TCRs that occurred in many donors. The tendency of first-cohort TCR clusters to co-occur in the 120 or so validation repertoires was the finding of a later analysis.

CDR3 length equals 16 residues. With V trimmed by 2 bases and J by 4 bases, 11 bases remained unmatched. Germline assignment: CDR1 SGHDN and CDR2 FVKESK. Assay used: immunoSEQ multiplex PCR; TCRdb lists only in-frame clones, some missing. The sample comprises 200,000 or so clones, roughly 84% of which are singletons, and approximately 7% rests with the top ten. V is TRBV14 and J is TRBJ2-7, with 7 bases matching TRBD1. What was sequenced was PBMCs. The origin of this receptor is a man between 18 and 29 years old in good health and CMV-seropositive. The DNA for the CDR3 is TGTGCCAGCAGCCAACGACAGGGTAGGGCCTTTTACGAGCAGTACTTC. Its translation is CASSQRQGRAFYEQYF.